One sample yielded the 4 T cell receptor beta chains listed below, sequenced in a study of T cells in Graves' hyperthyroidism and ophthalmopathy (dated by TCRdb to between 2018 and 2020). Receptor amplification or capture employed multiplex PCR. TCRdb records Illumina HiSeq 2000 as the sequencer. The TCR beta CDR3 regions were amplified from the RNA transcripts. The TCR CDR3 was subjected to a first round of RT-PCR using the HTBI primer set and the Qiagen OneStep RT-PCR kit. Using fastp at Q25 and MiXCR, TCRdb reprocessed the public reads and kept productive beta chains. Rows matching on CDR3 protein sequence are summarized as one entry with the most common DNA and genes. In this sample the table shows under 250,000 distinct CDR3 sequences, roughly a sixth of which occur a single time. Jointly, the top ten make up under 65% of the sample. Sequenced input: blood. The receptors originated from a man aged 45-65 years with Graves' hyperthyroidism.

The chain recombines TRBV5-1 with TRBJ2-2; 9 nucleotides line up with TRBD2. With V trimmed by 0 bases and J by 3 bases, 3 bases remained unmatched. The CDR3 sequence is 16 residues long. The germline V gene encodes CDR1 SGHRS and CDR2 YFSETQ. CDR3 nucleotide sequence: TGCGCCAGCAGCTTGGTAGCGGGAGCTGACACCGGGGAGCTGTTTTTT. This translates into CASSLVAGADTGELFF.

As regards this clonotype: A much larger clone is a single base away; this may be a read error. The chain is built from TRBV6-1 and TRBJ2-1; 8 bases map to TRBD2. CDR3 length equals 16 residues. Germline CDR1 and CDR2: MNHNS and SASEGT. The V and J ends lost 2 bases and 5 bases, in that order; junction bases with no gene match: 8. This CDR3 is CASSESLAGAHNEQFF. The DNA of the CDR3 is TGTGCCAGCAGTGAATCTCTAGCGGGCGCCCACAATGAGCAGTTCTTC.

This clonotype was seen ten or more times. The chain combines TRBV2 with TRBJ2-7; no firm D call. The CDR3 is made up of 13 amino acids. Trimming stripped 1 base from V and 7 bases from J, with 11 bases between. Germline V gives CDR1 SNHLY, CDR2 FYNNEI. CDR3 amino acids: CASSEGHSPEQYF. The CDR3 coding sequence is TGTGCCAGCAGTGAAGGCCACAGCCCAGAGCAGTACTTC.

This clonotype was counted only a few times. The chain joins TRBV7-2 to TRBJ1-2; the D is unclear. Trimming cost V 2 bases and J 8 bases, with 18 bases left between them. Germline CDR1 reads SGHTA; CDR2 reads FQGNSA. The length of the CDR3 is 15 residues. Here the CDR3 DNA reads TGTGCCAGCAGCTTAACCCGACAATCAGACGCAGGCTACACCTTC. Translated, it gives CASSLTRQSDAGYTF.